Presented here are 32 T cell receptor beta chains from one specimen sequenced in a study of T cells in Graves' hyperthyroidism and ophthalmopathy. TCR beta CDR3 regions were amplified from RNA transcripts. First-round RT-PCR of the TCR CDR3 relied on the HTBI primer set. TCRdb fed the multiplex PCR reads into MiXCR, producing one record per CDR3 protein. The data contain over 650,000 distinct CDR3 sequences, about 16% of them singletons. Sequenced sample: blood. Every receptor here comes from a man between 18 and 29 years old with Graves' hyperthyroidism.

The rearrangement uses TRBV20-1 and TRBJ1-1, with 8 bases matching TRBD1. CDR3 length: 12 residues. Germline assignment: CDR1 DFQATT and CDR2 SNEGSKA (reference sequence). The CDR3: CRPNRGRTEAFF. The CDR3 coding sequence is TGCAGGCCAAACAGGGGGAGAACTGAAGCTTTCTTT.

This clonotype was recorded many times. The DNA for the CDR3 is TGCAGTGCTAGGAACACCTACGAGCAGTACTTC. This sequence encodes CSARNTYEQYF. The chain is built from TRBV20-1 and TRBJ2-7; no definite D call. The CDR3 contains 11 residues. Germline V gene sequence: CDR1 DFQATT, CDR2 SNEGSKA (reference sequence). Trimming removed 3 bases at V and 2 bases at J, with 5 bases between.

The genes are TRBV24-1 and TRBJ2-3, with TRBD2 matching over 10 bases. With 4 bases clipped from V and 4 bases from J, the junction kept 13 bases outside the gene matches. Germline V gives CDR1 KGHDR, CDR2 SFDVKD. The CDR3 length is 18 residues. The CDR3 sequence is CATSDPLTSGARADTQYF. The CDR3 bases are TGTGCCACCAGTGACCCCCTAACTAGCGGGGCCAGGGCAGATACGCAGTATTTT.

Ten or more counts support this clonotype. The chain recombines TRBV3-1 with TRBJ2-1; D might be TRBD1 or TRBD2, each matching 5 bases. V was shortened by 1 base and J by 13 bases, with 11 bases between the two germline ends. In germline, CDR1 is LGHDT, CDR2 YNNKEL (reference sequence). CDR3 length: 12 amino acids. The CDR3, as DNA: TGTGCCAGCAGCCAAGGCTCGGGACGACAGTTCTTC. It is translated as CASSQGSGRQFF.

This sequence joins TRBV12-3 or TRBV12-4 and TRBJ2-2; D is undetermined. V dropped 3 bases and J dropped 3 bases, with 8 bases sitting between them. The CDR3 is 14 residues long. The DNA of the CDR3 is TGTGCCAGCAGTTTTCCCCCTCACACCGGGGAGCTGTTTTTT. Its translation is CASSFPPHTGELFF.

In its sample, this clonotype was seen many times. V and J are TRBV28 and TRBJ2-1; 9 bases agree with TRBD2. V lost 7 bases, J lost 7 bases, and 8 bases stayed unmatched. Germline CDR1 MDHEN, CDR2 SYDVKM. This CDR3 spans 14 amino acids. CDR3 amino acids: CASTGSGSMNEQFF. CDR3 in DNA: TGTGCCAGCACGGGTAGCGGGAGTATGAATGAGCAGTTCTTC.

This chain links TRBV4-1 with TRBJ2-2; TRBD2 matches at 7 bases. V lost 4 bases to trimming and J lost 2 bases; unmatched junction nucleotides: 7. The V gene's germline CDR1 is MGHRA and CDR2 YSYEKL. CDR3 length: 16 residues. CDR3 sequence: CASSLSTSVNTGELFF. The CDR3 DNA reads as TGCGCCAGCAGCCTTTCCACTAGCGTAAACACCGGGGAGCTGTTTTTT.

In this sample, this clonotype turned up many times. In DNA, the CDR3 is TGTGCCAGCAGTCATAGCGGGGAGACCTACGAGCAGTACTTC. This gives the protein CASSHSGETYEQYF. The rearrangement uses TRBV27 and TRBJ2-7, with 8 bases matching TRBD2. Germline loops: CDR1 MNHEY, CDR2 SMNVEV (reference sequence). This CDR3 is 14 amino acids long. The V and J ends lost 5 bases and 2 bases, in that order; junction bases with no gene match: 5.

This clonotype was counted at least ten times. This chain links TRBV5-5 with TRBJ2-3; D gene ambiguous. Germline V gives CDR1 SGHKS, CDR2 YYEKEE (reference sequence). The CDR3 contains 11 residues. V dropped 3 bases and J dropped 4 bases, with 3 bases sitting between them. This CDR3 is CASSWSDTQYF. For the CDR3, the DNA is TGTGCCAGCAGCTGGTCAGATACGCAGTATTTT.

This clonotype was observed at least ten times. The genes are TRBV29-1 and TRBJ2-3, with D possibly being TRBD1 or TRBD2 (5 bases each). V shed 5 bases and J shed 4 bases, with 16 bases lying between them. Germline-derived CDR1 and CDR2 are SQVTM and ANQGSEA. There are 14 residues in the CDR3. CDR3 residues: CSVTPGSRADTQYF. The CDR3 DNA follows: TGCAGCGTTACCCCAGGGTCGCGGGCAGATACGCAGTATTTT.

The rearrangement links TRBV19 to TRBJ2-7; a possible D gene is TRBD2 (5 bases). Trimming took off 2 bases at V and 3 bases at J, with 11 bases between the two ends. CDR1 LNHDA and CDR2 SQIVND come from the germline V gene (reference sequence). The CDR3 totals 14 residues. CDR3 DNA sequence: TGTGCCAGTAGTATAAACGGGATCAACTACGAGCAGTACTTC. Translated, it gives CASSINGINYEQYF.

This clonotype was picked up many times. J is TRBJ2-2 and V is TRBV19; 8 positions agree with TRBD2. Germline CDR1 LNHDA, CDR2 SQIVND (reference sequence). The CDR3 loop spans 14 amino acids. The V segment lost 3 bases and the J segment 6 bases; nucleotides outside the gene matches: 3. The CDR3 nucleotides read TGTGCCAGTAGTATTACCGGGAGGGCCGGGGAGCTGTTTTTT. This sequence encodes CASSITGRAGELFF.

The rearrangement uses TRBV29-1 and TRBJ2-7; perhaps TRBD1 as D (6 bases). The V end lost 7 bases, the J end lost 3 bases, and 16 bases lay between the germline ends. The germline V gene has CDR1 SQVTM and CDR2 ANQGSEA. The CDR3 is made up of 13 amino acids. Here the CDR3 reads CSATAGVGYEQYF. CDR3 in DNA: TGCAGCGCCACGGCAGGGGTAGGCTACGAGCAGTACTTC.

Regarding this clonotype: This may come from a read error, since a much larger clone is one base off. The chain links TRBV7-2 to TRBJ2-7; D not resolved. The J call may be wrong; the DNA end is better matched by TRBJ2-1. Germline CDR1 SGHTA, CDR2 FQGNSA. The length of the CDR3 is 13 residues. The CDR3 region is CASSLTSPYEQFF. The DNA for the CDR3 is TGTGCCAGCAGCTTAACCAGTCCCTACGAGCAGTTCTTC.

DNA for the CDR3: TGTGCCTGGAACTCCTGGGAGGGGGCTCACGGCTACACCTTC. Protein product: CAWNSWEGAHGYTF. This chain uses TRBV30 with TRBJ1-2; TRBD1 agrees at 7 bases. The CDR3 is 14 amino acids. The V and J ends lost 4 bases and 8 bases, in that order; junction bases with no gene match: 13. Germline V lookup: CDR1 GTSNPN, CDR2 SVGIG (reference sequence). The full variable domain, completed using reference TRBV30 and TRBJ1-2, is SQTIHQWPATLVQPVGSPLSLECTVEGTSNPNLYWYRQAAGRGLQLLFYSVGIGQISSEVPQNLSASRPQDRQFILSSKKLLLSDSGFYLCAWNSWEGAHGYTFGSGTRLTVV.

This clonotype was picked up many times. V and J are TRBV20-1 and TRBJ2-1; 9 nucleotides agree with TRBD2. J lost 0 bases, V lost 5 bases, and 2 bases had no gene match. The CDR3 sequence is 14 residues long. Germline CDR1 and CDR2: DFQATT and SNEGSKA (reference sequence). The CDR3 sequence is CSAVSGSSYNEQFF. The CDR3 DNA reads TGCAGTGCTGTTAGCGGGAGCTCCTACAATGAGCAGTTCTTC.

This clonotype was observed at least ten times. V is TRBV7-3 and J is TRBJ2-3; 11 positions match TRBD2. This CDR3 is 18 amino acids long. Germline-derived CDR1 and CDR2 are SGHTA and FQGTGA. Trimming at V came to 1 base and at J to 5 bases, leaving 11 bases not matched to a gene. The CDR3 DNA is TGTGCCAGCAGCTTAATAGCCCAGACTAGCGGGAAGGGAGATACGCAGTATTTT. Protein sequence: CASSLIAQTSGKGDTQYF.

This clonotype was observed at least ten times. The genes are TRBV11-1 and TRBJ2-7; TRBD1 agrees at 10 bases. The CDR3 consists of 14 residues. Unmatched junction bases numbered 8, after V lost 5 bases and J lost 7 bases. CDR1 and CDR2 from the germline V gene are SGHAT and FQDESV (reference sequence). The CDR3 protein is CASSPGTGVREQYF. CDR3 bases: TGTGCCAGCAGCCCCGGGACAGGGGTGAGGGAGCAGTACTTC.

This clonotype was counted between two and nine times. The rearrangement uses TRBV19 and TRBJ1-5, with 8 positions matching TRBD1. Germline values: CDR1 LNHDA, CDR2 SQIVND (reference sequence). Trimming took 3 bases from V and 1 from J; bases not matched to a gene: 5. The CDR3 length is 16 residues. Here the CDR3 reads CASSMRTGMSNQPQHF. CDR3 DNA sequence: TGTGCCAGTAGTATGCGGACAGGGATGAGCAATCAGCCCCAGCATTTT.

The gene calls are TRBV6-1 and TRBJ2-7, with a weak D call TRBD2 (6 bases). The V and J ends lost 4 bases and 1 base respectively, with 17 bases between them. Germline assignment: CDR1 MNHNS and CDR2 SASEGT. CDR3 length: 16 amino acids. In DNA, the CDR3 is TGTGCCAGCAGTGGTACCGGGACTCCATCATCCTACGAGCAGTACTTC. Protein: CASSGTGTPSSYEQYF.

The chain couples TRBV28 to TRBJ1-5; 11 nucleotides align to TRBD1. V lost 7 bases and J lost 1; bases outside the gene matches: 6. Germline values: CDR1 MDHEN, CDR2 SYDVKM. This CDR3 region has 16 residues. This chain's CDR3 is CASILRDRGSNQPQHF. Here the CDR3 DNA reads TGTGCCAGCATCCTCCGGGACAGGGGGAGCAATCAGCCCCAGCATTTT.

The table lists this clonotype with a few counts. The CDR3 sequence is CASNSLGLAGRETQYF. The CDR3 bases are TGTGCCAGCAACTCCTTGGGACTAGCGGGACGAGAGACCCAGTACTTC. The V gene is TRBV6-2 or TRBV6-3, the J gene TRBJ2-5, with 13 nucleotides matching TRBD2. Germline assignment: CDR1 MNHEY and CDR2 SVGEGT. The trim removed 7 bases at V and 4 bases at J, leaving 9 bases unmatched. The CDR3 consists of 16 residues.

This clonotype was observed a handful of times. The chain is built from TRBV20-1 and TRBJ2-1, with a tentative D call TRBD2 (6 bases). This CDR3 contains 14 residues. CDR1 is DFQATT and CDR2 is SNEGSKA in the germline V gene (reference sequence). The V end was cut by 5 bases, the J end by 11 bases, with 22 bases between. The CDR3 sequence is CSAPPGHFRGKQFF. The CDR3 coding sequence is TGCAGTGCTCCCCCTGGTCATTTTCGGGGGAAGCAGTTCTTC.

This clonotype was seen at least ten times. This chain joins TRBV18 and TRBJ1-1; 11 bases align to TRBD1. This CDR3 is built from 16 residues. Trimming cost V 1 base and J 2 bases; bases outside gene matches: 3. The germline CDR1 and CDR2 sequences are KGHSH and LQKENI. The CDR3 loop reads CASSPRTGGQNTEAFF. CDR3 DNA sequence: TGTGCCAGCTCACCACGGACAGGGGGCCAAAACACTGAAGCTTTCTTT.

J is TRBJ2-2 and V is TRBV29-1, with TRBD1 matching over 10 bases. The junction had 10 bases not matched to a gene; V was cut back by 4 bases and J by 5 bases. This CDR3 spans 16 amino acids. Germline assignment: CDR1 SQVTM and CDR2 ANQGSEA. CDR3 sequence (DNA): TGCAGCGTTGTGACGAGACAGGGGGCGAGAACCGGGGAGCTGTTTTTT. Translating gives CSVVTRQGARTGELFF.

There are a few counts of this clonotype. The rearrangement uses TRBV9 and TRBJ1-3; no reliable D call. CDR3 length: 15 residues. Germline CDR1 is SGDLS and CDR2 is YYNGEE. V dropped 4 bases and J dropped 8 bases, with 19 bases sitting between them. The CDR3 is CASSTPGSRGDTIYF. DNA of the CDR3: TGTGCCAGCAGCACCCCCGGGTCTCGCGGGGACACCATATATTTT.

The sample holds a few counts of this clonotype. The chain couples TRBV30 to TRBJ2-1; 7 nucleotides match TRBD2. CDR1 and CDR2 (germline): GTSNPN, SVGIG (reference sequence). The CDR3 runs 20 residues. The junction had 28 bases not matched to a gene; V was cut back by 4 bases and J by 7 bases. CDR3 DNA: TGTGCCTGGAACTCAGCCGAGGAGGTGGGCGGGAGTTCCCCCACTAATGAGCAGTTCTTC. It specifies CAWNSAEEVGGSSPTNEQFF.

This clonotype was counted ten times or more. V gene TRBV27 combines with J gene TRBJ2-1, with TRBD1 matching 7 bases. Germline values: CDR1 MNHEY, CDR2 SMNVEV (reference sequence). The CDR3 loop spans 16 amino acids. V lost 7 bases and J lost 3; bases outside the gene matches: 12. The CDR3 bases are TGTGCCAGCACCTACAAGGGGGCGACCCTCTACAATGAGCAGTTCTTC. Translated, it gives CASTYKGATLYNEQFF.

Many counts were recorded for this clonotype. This chain links TRBV28 with TRBJ2-1; perhaps D is TRBD1 or TRBD2 (5 bases each). Germline CDR1 MDHEN, CDR2 SYDVKM. The CDR3 is 13 residues long. With 7 bases removed from V and 7 bases from J, the gap between germline ends came to 14 bases. In DNA form, the CDR3 reads TGTGCCAGCATCTCCCATGAGGGGAATGAGCAGTTCTTC. Protein product: CASISHEGNEQFF.

The chain carries TRBV28 and TRBJ2-7; tentatively, D is TRBD1 (6 bases). Germline CDR1 is MDHEN and CDR2 is SYDVKM. The CDR3 has 15 residues. Trimming stripped 6 bases from V and 4 bases from J, with 19 bases between. The chain's CDR3 is CASSPVGAGYYEQYF. CDR3 DNA: TGTGCCAGCAGCCCGGTGGGGGCTGGGTATTACGAGCAGTACTTC.

The sample holds a few counts of this clonotype. The chain is built from TRBV6-1 and TRBJ2-7; 12 bases agree with TRBD2. CDR1 MNHNS and CDR2 SASEGT come from the germline V gene. V trimming: 8 bases; J trimming: 4 bases; junction bases outside the gene matches: 3. The CDR3 extends over 13 amino acids. The CDR3 spells CASGLAGNYEQYF. CDR3 DNA: TGTGCCAGCGGACTAGCGGGAAATTACGAGCAGTACTTC.

This rearrangement joins TRBV10-3 to TRBJ2-1; 7 bases are shared with TRBD2. The J segment lost 2 bases and the V segment lost 4 bases, leaving 5 bases of the junction unmatched. Germline-derived CDR1 and CDR2 are ENHRY and SYGVKD. This CDR3 is 15 amino acids long. CDR3 residues: CAISVLAGTYNEQFF. CDR3 bases: TGTGCCATCAGTGTCTTAGCGGGTACCTACAATGAGCAGTTCTTC.